Listed here is a single TCR beta chain. Its antigen is not known. V lost 4 bases to trimming and J lost 4 bases, with 16 bases between them. The germline V gene encodes CDR1 MNHNS and CDR2 SASEGT. The CDR3 has 16 amino acids. TCRdb keeps only in-frame clones here, not all; method: immunoSEQ multiplex PCR. The profile shows about 53,000 clones, over 70% of them singletons. The data were taken from a study of T cells in localized non-small cell lung cancer. Regarding the study as a whole: Elevated blood T cell density was associated with longer overall survival. In adjacent lung, a median roughly 58 of the top 100 tumor clones were found. Sequencing involved a lone tumor region, leaving heterogeneity possible. Highest T cell clonality was seen in uninvolved adjacent lung, surpassing that measured in tumor.

The sequence derives from a man between 40 and 75 years old with stage III lung adenocarcinoma. Sequenced material: peripheral blood mononuclear cells, taken before any cancer treatment. This chain uses TRBV6-1 with TRBJ2-2, with D perhaps matching TRBD2 (6 bases). The CDR3 nucleotides read TGTGCCAGCAGTGGAGGAGGAGGGGCGGTCACCGGGGAGCTGTTTTTT. Translating it yields CASSGGGGAVTGELFF.